Presented here are 28 T cell receptor beta chains from one specimen sequenced in a study of a mutant IDH1 vaccine in newly diagnosed glioma. Documented time point: week 11, during vaccination. The study gave 300 ug of mutant IDH1 20-mer peptide per vaccine dose, with topical imiquimod. Their specific antigens are unknown. Generated by immunoSEQ multiplex PCR, the TCRdb table keeps only in-frame clones and is missing some. The sample includes fewer than 65,000 clones, about 80% of them seen just once. The material was PBMCs, obtained from a glioma patient whose treatment included an IDH1 peptide vaccine. The receptors originated from a man over 45 with glioma.

The V and J genes are TRBV10-3 and TRBJ2-1; D unclear. The ends were cut back, 0 bases at V and 8 bases at J, with 8 bases in the middle. CDR1 is ENHRY and CDR2 is SYGVKD in the germline V gene. This CDR3 is 13 amino acids long. The CDR3 loop reads CAISESLSHEQFF. DNA for the CDR3: TGTGCCATCAGTGAGTCGCTATCCCATGAGCAGTTCTTC.

This chain uses TRBV7-9 with TRBJ1-6; D unresolved. This CDR3 spans 14 amino acids. V lost 3 bases to trimming and J lost 10 bases, with 13 bases between them. Germline V gives CDR1 SEHNR, CDR2 FQNEAQ (reference sequence). The CDR3 spells CASSFPPEWSPLHF. As DNA, the CDR3 is TGTGCCAGCAGCTTCCCGCCCGAGTGGTCACCCCTCCACTTT.

V usage is TRBV7-9 and J usage is TRBJ2-7; D unclear. V was pared by 4 bases and J by 6 bases, with 13 bases between. The CDR3 is 13 residues long. From germline, CDR1 is SEHNR and CDR2 FQNEAQ (reference sequence). DNA of the CDR3: TGTGCCAGCAGCTCGAGTATTGGGGTCGAGCAGTACTTC. Its protein product is CASSSSIGVEQYF. Using reference TRBV7-9 and TRBJ2-7 for the parts outside the CDR3, the full variable domain is DTGVSQNPRHKITKRGQNVTFRCDPISEHNRLYWYRQTLGQGPEFLTYFQNEAQLEKSRLLSDRFSAERPKGSFSTLEIQRTEQGDSAMYLCASSSSIGVEQYFGPGTRLTVT.

This chain connects TRBV27 to TRBJ2-2; tentatively, D is TRBD1 (5 bases). The germline gives CDR1 MNHEY, CDR2 SMNVEV (reference sequence). V gave up 6 bases and J gave up 6 bases, with 8 bases separating them. The CDR3 extends over 12 amino acids. The CDR3, as DNA: TGTGCCAGCAGCCCCAGGGCCGGGGAGCTGTTTTTT. Its protein product is CASSPRAGELFF.

The chain joins TRBV10-3 to TRBJ2-1, with 7 bases matching TRBD2. CDR1 ENHRY and CDR2 SYGVKD come from the germline V gene. The J segment lost 2 bases and the V segment lost 7 bases, leaving 8 bases of the junction unmatched. The CDR3 spans 15 residues. The CDR3 sequence: CAITSDSGTYNEQFF. CDR3 coding DNA: TGTGCCATCACCTCTGACAGCGGGACCTACAATGAGCAGTTCTTC.

This clone was detected only a few times. The gene calls are TRBV6-1 and TRBJ2-7; 8 bases fit TRBD2. This CDR3 comprises 13 residues. Per the germline V gene, CDR1 is MNHNS and CDR2 is SASEGT. V shed 7 bases, J shed 5 bases, and the junction held 7 bases outside the gene matches. CDR3 amino acids: CASKTGGVHEQYF. For the CDR3, the DNA is TGTGCCAGCAAGACGGGAGGGGTCCACGAGCAGTACTTC.

CDR3 nucleotides: TGTGCCAGCAGTAAGGCGGGAGAGGGGACAGATACGCAGTATTTT. Residues: CASSKAGEGTDTQYF. This rearrangement joins TRBV28 to TRBJ2-3, with 7 bases aligning to TRBD2. This CDR3 has 15 residues. The germline V gene encodes CDR1 MDHEN and CDR2 SYDVKM. V lost 5 bases, J lost 3 bases, and 8 bases stayed unmatched.

This CDR3 is CASSYGKKSYEQYF. The CDR3 DNA reads TGTGCCAGCAGTTACGGGAAAAAGTCCTACGAGCAGTACTTC. The chain carries TRBV6-5 and TRBJ2-7; the D is unclear. The germline CDR1 and CDR2 sequences are MNHEY and SVGAGI. CDR3 length equals 14 residues. The V and J ends lost 2 bases and 1 base respectively, with 9 bases between them.

This chain joins TRBV2 and TRBJ1-5; weak D call: TRBD1 (5 bases). The CDR3 loop spans 13 amino acids. Germline-derived CDR1 and CDR2 are SNHLY and FYNNEI. V dropped 6 bases and J dropped 7 bases, with 13 bases sitting between them. CDR3 sequence reads: CASSAQGNQPQHF. The CDR3 DNA follows: TGTGCCAGCAGCGCCCAGGGTAACCAGCCCCAGCATTTT.

This clone has only a few counts. The rearrangement uses TRBV2 and TRBJ1-1; D is unresolved. Germline-derived CDR1 and CDR2 are SNHLY and FYNNEI. The ends were cut back, 3 bases at V and 1 base at J, with 3 bases in the middle. The CDR3 sequence is 12 residues long. The DNA for the CDR3 is TGTGCCAGCAGTGACCCGAACACTGAAGCTTTCTTT. It translates to CASSDPNTEAFF.

The chain recombines TRBV30 with TRBJ1-1; 9 nucleotides align to TRBD1. This CDR3 has 13 residues. From germline, CDR1 is GTSNPN and CDR2 SVGIG (reference sequence). V shed 4 bases, J shed 10 bases, and the junction held 10 bases outside the gene matches. The CDR3 protein is CAWTGTGRVSAFF. The CDR3 DNA reads TGTGCCTGGACCGGGACAGGGCGGGTTTCAGCTTTCTTT.

V and J are TRBV27 and TRBJ1-5; 7 nucleotides line up with TRBD1. Germline CDR1 and CDR2: MNHEY and SMNVEV (reference sequence). The CDR3 length is 13 residues. V trimming: 6 bases; J trimming: 6 bases; junction bases outside the gene matches: 5. DNA of the CDR3: TGTGCCAGCAGAGCAGACAGGGCTCAGCCCCAGCATTTT. This sequence encodes CASRADRAQPQHF.

This rearrangement joins TRBV11-3 to TRBJ2-3; either TRBD1 or TRBD2 may supply D (6 bases each). V shed 0 bases and J shed 7 bases, with 20 bases lying between them. Germline CDR1 reads SGHNT; CDR2 reads YENEEA. The CDR3 has 17 amino acids. This chain's CDR3 is CASSLESGGGDTNTQYF. DNA for the CDR3: TGTGCCAGCAGCTTAGAAAGCGGTGGAGGGGACACGAATACGCAGTATTTT.

This chain uses TRBV7-2 with TRBJ2-3; no clear D gene. The CDR3 consists of 14 residues. Trimming left V 1 base short and J 4 bases short, with 9 bases between. The germline gives CDR1 SGHTA, CDR2 FQGNSA. For the CDR3, the DNA is TGTGCCAGCAGCTTAGAACCTGGCGCAGATACGCAGTATTTT. This codes for CASSLEPGADTQYF. The full variable domain, its missing parts supplied by reference TRBV7-2 and TRBJ2-3, is GAGVSQSPSNKVTEKGKDVELRCDPISGHTALYWYRQSLGQGLEFLIYFQGNSAPDKSGLPSDRFSAERTGGSVSTLTIQRTQQEDSAVYLCASSLEPGADTQYFGPGTRLTVL.

The chain couples TRBV7-2 to TRBJ2-1, with a possible D match to TRBD1 (5 bases). This CDR3 has 14 residues. Germline CDR1 is SGHTA and CDR2 is FQGNSA. Trimming stripped 5 bases from V and 8 bases from J, with 16 bases between. The CDR3 here is CASSDRRQTHEQFF. CDR3 bases: TGTGCCAGCAGCGACAGACGACAGACCCATGAGCAGTTCTTC. Full variable domain (remainder filled in from reference TRBV7-2 and TRBJ2-1): GAGVSQSPSNKVTEKGKDVELRCDPISGHTALYWYRQSLGQGLEFLIYFQGNSAPDKSGLPSDRFSAERTGGSVSTLTIQRTQQEDSAVYLCASSDRRQTHEQFFGPGTRLTVL.

The chain employs TRBV11-2 and TRBJ1-6, with D possibly matching TRBD1 (5 bases). In germline, CDR1 is SGHAT, CDR2 FQNNGV. V was cut by 4 bases and J by 14 bases, with 24 bases left in between. The CDR3 loop spans 16 amino acids. The CDR3 here is CASSSRPQGRREALHF. CDR3 coding DNA: TGTGCCAGCAGCTCCCGACCCCAGGGACGGAGGGAGGCCCTCCACTTT.

With respect to this clone: The same CDR3 arises from other DNA sequences in this sample as well. The chain carries TRBV9 and TRBJ2-6; no firm D call. Per the germline V gene, CDR1 is SGDLS and CDR2 is YYNGEE. The CDR3 is 15 residues long. Trimming stripped 5 bases from V and 0 bases from J, with 9 bases between. The CDR3 nucleotides read TGTGCCAGCAGTGTCGAGAGCTCTGGGGCCAACGTCCTGACTTTC. Translating it yields CASSVESSGANVLTF.

CDR3 sequence reads: CASTSRDSRNTIYF. The CDR3 nucleotides are TGTGCCAGCACCTCCCGGGACTCCAGAAACACCATATATTTT. The chain couples TRBV5-4 to TRBJ1-3, with D possibly matching TRBD1 (5 bases). V shed 6 bases and J shed 5 bases, with 15 bases lying between them. CDR1 and CDR2 from the germline V gene are SGHNT and YYREEE (reference sequence). This CDR3 comprises 14 residues.

This clone showed up just a few times. The chain joins TRBV19 to TRBJ2-1; TRBD1 matches 10 bases. V lost 5 bases, J lost 10 bases, and 5 bases stayed unmatched. Germline V CDR1 and CDR2: LNHDA, SQIVND (reference sequence). The CDR3 spans 13 residues. This CDR3 reads CASSRDRGMEQFF. The CDR3 DNA sequence: TGTGCCAGTAGTCGGGACAGGGGTATGGAGCAGTTCTTC.

This chain links TRBV7-8 with TRBJ2-6; D is undetermined. V was clipped by 2 bases and J by 0 bases, with 11 bases between them. The CDR3 runs 17 residues. The germline CDR1 and CDR2 sequences are SGHVS and FQNEAQ. Here the CDR3 reads CASSLQIISSGANVLTF. The CDR3 DNA is TGTGCCAGCAGCTTACAAATAATTAGCTCTGGGGCCAACGTCCTGACTTTC.

A few counts support this clone. CDR3 coding DNA: TGTGCCAGCAGCGTTCGACTAGCGGGAGGCACCGGGGAGCTGTTTTTT. Residues: CASSVRLAGGTGELFF. The V gene is TRBV9, the J gene TRBJ2-2, with TRBD2 matching over 13 bases. V gave up 2 bases and J gave up 4 bases; unmatched junction bases: 2. Germline V gene sequence: CDR1 SGDLS, CDR2 YYNGEE. The CDR3 spans 16 residues.

This clone was counted once. The CDR3 here is CASSSGQGVVTQYF. For the CDR3, the DNA is TGTGCCAGCAGCTCGGGACAGGGGGTGGTGACCCAGTACTTC. This rearrangement joins TRBV5-8 to TRBJ2-5; 11 bases are a match to TRBD1. The germline gives CDR1 SGHTS, CDR2 YDEGEE. J was trimmed by 7 bases and V by 3 bases; bases with no gene match: 5. This CDR3 comprises 14 residues.

This clone occurred a few times. The CDR3 protein is CASRHRGRSYEQYF. The CDR3 region has the DNA TGTGCCAGCAGACACAGGGGACGATCCTACGAGCAGTACTTC. The V gene is TRBV7-8, the J gene TRBJ2-7; 7 positions match TRBD1. CDR1 SGHVS and CDR2 FQNEAQ come from the germline V gene. This CDR3 spans 14 amino acids. Trimming took 6 bases from V and 1 from J; bases not matched to a gene: 6. Full variable domain (remainder filled in from reference TRBV7-8 and TRBJ2-7): GAGVSQSPRYKVAKRGQDVALRCDPISGHVSLFWYQQALGQGPEFLTYFQNEAQLDKSGLPSDRFFAERPEGSVSTLKIQRTQQEDSAVYLCASRHRGRSYEQYFGPGTRLTVT.

The chain employs TRBV7-2 and TRBJ1-2, with D perhaps TRBD1 (5 bases). Per germline, CDR1 SGHTA and CDR2 FQGNSA. Trimming stripped 6 bases from V and 4 bases from J, with 15 bases between. The CDR3 runs 14 residues. The CDR3 region has the DNA TGTGCCAGCAGAGACCTCAGGGTCGGCTATGGCTACACCTTC. Protein sequence: CASRDLRVGYGYTF.

The rearrangement links TRBV27 to TRBJ2-7; D remains ambiguous. In germline, CDR1 is MNHEY, CDR2 SMNVEV (reference sequence). CDR3 length equals 11 residues. The germline V and J ends were trimmed by 3 bases and 6 bases, with 6 bases remaining between them. CDR3 DNA: TGTGCCAGCAGTTTTGAATCCGAGCAGTACTTC. This codes for CASSFESEQYF.

The chain links TRBV2 to TRBJ1-2; the D gene is possibly TRBD1 (5 bases). Germline CDR1 SNHLY, CDR2 FYNNEI. This CDR3 is built from 17 residues. V lost 0 bases and J 4 bases, leaving 18 bases between the germline ends. CDR3 protein: CASSEAYLGGDAYGYTF. DNA for the CDR3: TGTGCCAGCAGTGAAGCGTACCTCGGCGGGGACGCCTATGGCTACACCTTC.

This chain connects TRBV19 to TRBJ2-3; TRBD2 matches at 8 bases. The ends lost 4 bases at V and 1 base at J; junction bases unmatched: 4. Germline CDR1 and CDR2: LNHDA and SQIVND (reference sequence). CDR3 length: 15 amino acids. The CDR3: CASSKVSGGTDTQYF. The CDR3 DNA is TGTGCCAGTAGTAAAGTTAGCGGGGGCACAGATACGCAGTATTTT. Drawing the rest from reference TRBV19 and TRBJ2-3, the complete variable domain is DGGITQSPKYLFRKEGQNVTLSCEQNLNHDAMYWYRQDPGQGLRLIYYSQIVNDFQKGDIAEGYSVSREKKESFPLTVTSAQKNPTAFYLCASSKVSGGTDTQYFGPGTRLTVL.

V gene TRBV30 combines with J gene TRBJ2-5, with a weak D call TRBD2 (5 bases). Looked up from germline, CDR1 is GTSNPN and CDR2 is SVGIG (reference sequence). The germline V and J ends were trimmed by 7 bases and 13 bases, with 16 bases remaining between them. This CDR3 spans 10 amino acids. CDR3 sequence: CALLTERAYF. DNA of the CDR3: TGTGCCTTGCTCACAGAGAGGGCGTACTTC.